One T cell receptor beta chain is described in this entry. Both 60 Vbeta primers and 13 Jbeta primers went into the PCR. Sequencing was performed with immunoSEQ multiplex PCR; in TCRdb, only in-frame clones are kept and a portion is missing. The table records 99,000 or so clones, 76% of them present only once. The entry originates in a study of cytomegalovirus exposure and HLA in healthy donors. Study overall: In a previous analysis, 117 million unique TCR beta sequences were found from 150 million to 200 million T cells. Caucasian-associated ancestry cluster membership applied to over 80% of several hundred genotyped donors.

This TCR was recovered from a woman under 30 in good health and CMV-seropositive. What was sequenced was PBMCs.

DNA of the CDR3: TGCGCCAGCAGCCAAGAGGTGGCAGGGTCCTACGAGCAGTACTTC. Translating it yields CASSQEVAGSYEQYF. This sequence joins TRBV4-1 and TRBJ2-7; weak D call: TRBD1 (5 bases). The CDR3 consists of 15 residues. Germline lookup yields CDR1 MGHRA and CDR2 YSYEKL. V was shortened by 0 bases and J by 1 base, with 10 bases between the two germline ends.